The present T cell receptor (beta chain) was sequenced within a study of T cell repertoires in cytomegalovirus infection. Study-wide points: Pooled public TCR beta family frequency picked out CMV carriers with the relevant HLA. HLA-C-restricted, CMV-specific TCR beta clonotypes were dominant ex vivo.

TCRdb re-called the reads with MiXCR, one entry per CDR3 protein. The table records fewer than 1,000,000 distinct CDR3 sequences, 30% to 40% of them present only once. The CDR3 spans 14 residues. Germline-derived CDR1 and CDR2 are DFQATT and SNEGSKA (reference sequence). The V and J ends lost 1 base and 1 base, in that order; junction bases with no gene match: 3. About this clonotype: Its antigen is undetermined.

The TCR was taken from a human donor in good health (CMV status not recorded). Some clones in this sample may be carry-over from other donors' samples. The gene calls are TRBV20-1 and TRBJ1-2; 7 bases map to TRBD1. The starting material was cultured CD8+ T cells from PBMCs, obtained from culture after CMV antigen stimulation. The CDR3 bases are TGCAGTGCTAGAGCGACAGGGATTAACTATGGCTACACCTTC. Translated: CSARATGINYGYTF.